The sequence of this TCR beta chain was determined in a study of blood T cell repertoires in COVID-19. For the study at large: The origin of the acute and convalescent COVID-19 samples was the United States, Italy and Spain. Nucleic acid was either cDNA or gDNA, and it came from T cells, B-cell-depleted T cells, or PBMCs.

In the authors' methods: By means of reference gene primer amplification, nucleated cell counts were estimated. Only in-frame clones appear in the TCRdb table, and some are missing; sequencing was by immunoSEQ multiplex PCR. V and J calls and clone size follow that table, whereas D and trimming were derived from the DNA. The sample includes 90,000 to 100,000 clones, about 80% of them seen just once. CDR1 is SGHRS, CDR2 YFSETQ, per germline. Deletions cut 4 bases from V and 1 base from J, with 18 bases between. The CDR3 totals 16 residues. The chain employs TRBV5-1 and TRBJ2-7; possible D gene TRBD1, 8 bases. The sequencing input was peripheral blood. The TCR originated in a man in his 60s with acute or convalescent COVID-19. CDR3 protein: CASSLGQGAGSYEQYF. CDR3 nucleotides: TGCGCCAGCAGCCTCGGACAGGGAGCGGGATCCTACGAGCAGTACTTC. Supplemented by reference TRBV5-1 and TRBJ2-7, the full variable domain reads KAGVTQTPRYLIKTRGQQVTLSCSPISGHRSVSWYQQTPGQGLQFLFEYFSETQRNKGNFPGRFSGRQFSNSRSEMNVSTLELGDSALYLCASSLGQGAGSYEQYFGPGTRLTVT.